The clone carrying this TCR beta chain was observed a handful of times. No antigen is known for it. It was considered stable Graves' hyperthyroidism when ophthalmopathy did not progress within 18 months. Roughly 9.1 ml of fresh peripheral blood supplied the PBMCs. Germline values: CDR1 SGHRS, CDR2 YFSETQ. The CDR3 covers 13 residues. V lost 1 base and J lost 4, with 8 bases in between. This specimen comes from a study of T cells in Graves' hyperthyroidism and ophthalmopathy. Study background: Sampling of peripheral blood happened at initial diagnosis, prior to any treatment.

Amplification yielded TCR beta CDR3 regions, with RNA transcripts as the source. The HTBI set primed first-round TCR CDR3 RT-PCR. TCRdb itself ran the multiplex PCR reads through MiXCR, one entry per CDR3 protein. This table has about 400,000 distinct CDR3 sequences, 20% to 25% appearing once. Overall study results and limits: In the blood, most expanded thyroid clonotypes above 0.001 appeared as well.

The chain uses TRBV5-1 and TRBJ1-2; D unclear. The sequencing input was blood. The sequence was collected from a man aged 45 to 65 with Graves' hyperthyroidism. This chain's CDR3 is CASSLPDTYGYTF. Written as DNA, the CDR3 is TGCGCCAGCAGCTTGCCCGATACCTATGGCTACACCTTC.